There are a few counts of the clone carrying this T cell receptor (beta chain). No antigen is known for it. The record originates from a study of fetal regulatory T cell absence and autoimmunity. Study-level points and caveats: Compared with cord blood, pancreas showed oligoclonal TCR enrichment, some clones over 80-fold.

Sequencing was at survey level. TCRdb keeps only in-frame clones here, not all; method: immunoSEQ multiplex PCR. The sample lists about 95,000 clones, less than 80% occurring once. Germline CDR1 reads KGHSH; CDR2 reads LQKENI. The CDR3 runs 13 residues. The V and J ends lost 1 base and 7 bases respectively, with 5 bases between them. The TCR comes from a male donor with IPEX syndrome. V gene TRBV18 combines with J gene TRBJ1-6; D remains unclear. The sequencing input was pancreas tissue. For the CDR3, the DNA is TGTGCCAGCTCACCACGAGGGAATTCACCCCTCCACTTT. This translates into CASSPRGNSPLHF.